This T cell receptor (beta chain) originates from a study of blood T cell repertoires in COVID-19. Background on the study: The cDNA or gDNA used as material had been derived from T cells, B-cell-depleted T cells, or PBMCs.

The V gene lost 5 bases and the J gene lost 7 bases, with 11 bases spanning the gap. This CDR3 is built from 13 residues. Germline CDR1 reads SGHNT; CDR2 reads YENEEA. Using immunoSEQ multiplex PCR, the repertoire was profiled, and TCRdb retains in-frame clones only, with some absent. The table lists 250,000 or so clones, about 88% of them singletons, with approximately 1.5% in the top ten. Sequences were obtained from PBMCs or T cells enriched from blood (not recorded which). The clonotype was recovered from a woman in her forties or fifties who had recovered from COVID-19. The V call is TRBV11-3, the J call TRBJ2-2; D not resolved. In DNA form, the CDR3 reads TGTGCCAGCAGCCCGCACTACCTCGGGGAGCTGTTTTTT. It is translated as CASSPHYLGELFF.